The following is a TCR beta chain sequence with its context. Data came from immunoSEQ multiplex PCR; TCRdb stores just in-frame clones and leaves some out. The sample holds more than 95,000 clones; 70% to 90% are singletons and the top ten take roughly 2.8%. The CDR3 is 14 residues long. The junction had 4 bases not matched to a gene; V was cut back by 6 bases and J by 1 base. Germline lookup yields CDR1 SEHNR and CDR2 FQNEAQ (reference sequence). These data belong to a study of control samples from healthy donors and cancer patients. The rearrangement joins TRBV7-9 to TRBJ2-7, with 9 positions matching TRBD1. The sample consisted of blood. This receptor was obtained from a man aged 60-69 years in good health. CDR3 nucleotide sequence: TGTGCCAGCAGGTCAGGGACAGGGTCCTACGAGCAGTACTTC. Its protein is CASRSGTGSYEQYF.